The 29 T cell receptor beta chains below all came from one sample that was sequenced in a study of early stage breast cancer tumors. The method was immunoSEQ multiplex PCR; TCRdb's version includes in-frame clones alone and lacks a portion of them. The sample has 3,500 or so clones, around 60% seen once. Material for sequencing was breast tumor tissue. These receptors were taken from a person aged 35-49 years with breast cancer.

This clone was picked up a small number of times. The genes are TRBV28 and TRBJ1-1; possibly TRBD1 for D (5 bases). CDR1 is MDHEN and CDR2 is SYDVKM in the germline V gene. The CDR3 sequence is 16 residues long. V was trimmed by 5 bases and J by 1 base, leaving 17 bases between them. Written as DNA, the CDR3 is TGTGCCAGCAGTGGTGTCCGGGACCCGGAGAACACTGAAGCTTTCTTT. The encoded protein is CASSGVRDPENTEAFF.

By proportion, this clone is large (0.1 to 1%). CDR3 region: CASSLGDQPQHF. The CDR3, as DNA: TGTGCCAGCAGCTTGGGGGATCAGCCCCAGCATTTT. V gene TRBV7-9 combines with J gene TRBJ1-5; a possible D gene is TRBD1 (5 bases). The germline V and J ends were trimmed by 3 bases and 5 bases, with 5 bases remaining between them. CDR1 is SEHNR and CDR2 is FQNEAQ in the germline V gene (reference sequence). The CDR3 sequence is 12 residues long.

There are a few counts of this clone. V usage is TRBV5-6 and J usage is TRBJ2-5; D remains unclear. The V end lost 4 bases, the J end lost 0 bases, and 7 bases lay between the germline ends. The CDR3 extends over 13 amino acids. Looked up from germline, CDR1 is SGHDT and CDR2 is YYEEEE. CDR3 DNA: TGTGCCAGCAGCGGATATAACCAAGAGACCCAGTACTTC. As protein: CASSGYNQETQYF.

The chain recombines TRBV6-1 with TRBJ1-3, with unresolved D. Trimming left V 1 base short and J 3 bases short, with 16 bases between. Germline V gives CDR1 MNHNS, CDR2 SASEGT. This CDR3 has 17 amino acids. The CDR3 region has the DNA TGTGCCAGCAGTGAAGGGGTTGGGTTAGGAGGTGGAAACACCATATATTTT. Its translation is CASSEGVGLGGGNTIYF.

With respect to this clone: Other DNA sequences in the sample encode the same CDR3. The rearrangement links TRBV2 to TRBJ2-7, with TRBD1 as a possible D gene (5 bases). Trimming cost V 9 bases and J 3 bases, with 12 bases left between them. Germline CDR1 is SNHLY and CDR2 is FYNNEI. This CDR3 contains 12 residues. As DNA, the CDR3 is TGTGCCAGTTTAAGGGGTGGCTACGAGCAGTACTTC. It codes for CASLRGGYEQYF. The whole variable domain, remainder taken from reference TRBV2 and TRBJ2-7, is EPEVTQTPSHQVTQMGQEVILRCVPISNHLYFYWYRQILGQKVEFLVSFYNNEISEKSEIFDDQFSVERPDGSNFTLKIRSTKLEDSAMYFCASLRGGYEQYFGPGTRLTVT.

The rearrangement links TRBV5-1 to TRBJ2-6; possibly TRBD1 for D (5 bases). The germline V gene has CDR1 SGHRS and CDR2 YFSETQ. The CDR3 spans 15 residues. V dropped 0 bases and J dropped 4 bases, with 8 bases sitting between them. The DNA for the CDR3 is TGCGCCAGCAGCTTGGCAGGGCGCGGGGCCAACGTCCTGACTTTC. Residues: CASSLAGRGANVLTF. The full variable domain, with the rest looked up from reference TRBV5-1 and TRBJ2-6, is KAGVTQTPRYLIKTRGQQVTLSCSPISGHRSVSWYQQTPGQGLQFLFEYFSETQRNKGNFPGRFSGRQFSNSRSEMNVSTLELGDSALYLCASSLAGRGANVLTFGAGSRLTVL.

By share, this clone ranks as large. The CDR3 loop reads CASSTYLETQYF. The CDR3 DNA reads TGTGCCAGCAGCACATATTTGGAGACCCAGTACTTC. This chain links TRBV7-2 with TRBJ2-5; no clear D. The V and J ends lost 5 bases and 5 bases respectively, with 9 bases between them. The CDR3 has 12 residues. Germline CDR1 and CDR2: SGHTA and FQGNSA.

This clone was detected only once. V gene TRBV5-5 combines with J gene TRBJ1-4; no clear D. V was clipped by 5 bases and J by 4 bases, with 12 bases between them. Looked up from germline, CDR1 is SGHKS and CDR2 is YYEKEE (reference sequence). This CDR3 comprises 14 residues. The CDR3 here is CASRLDQSNEKLFF. In nucleotides, the CDR3 is TGTGCCAGCAGACTCGATCAGAGTAATGAAAAACTGTTTTTT.

V is TRBV28 and J is TRBJ1-1; D is uncertain. This CDR3 is built from 14 residues. In germline, CDR1 is MDHEN, CDR2 SYDVKM. Trimming stripped 6 bases from V and 4 bases from J, with 15 bases between. CDR3 in amino acids: CASRPMAVSTEAFF. CDR3 DNA sequence: TGTGCCAGCAGACCAATGGCTGTTAGCACTGAAGCTTTCTTT.

The chain combines TRBV5-1 with TRBJ1-2, with 10 bases lining up with TRBD1. Per the germline V gene, CDR1 is SGHRS and CDR2 is YFSETQ. The trim removed 4 bases at V and 4 bases at J, leaving 10 bases unmatched. The CDR3 length is 16 residues. CDR3 DNA: TGCGCCAGCAGCCCGGGAGCCGGGACAGGGGCCTATGGCTACACCTTC. Protein sequence: CASSPGAGTGAYGYTF.

The J gene is TRBJ1-4, the V gene TRBV18; possibly TRBD1 for D (5 bases). Per germline, CDR1 KGHSH and CDR2 LQKENI. The CDR3 covers 18 residues. V lost 3 bases and J 3 bases, leaving 20 bases between the germline ends. The CDR3 region has the DNA TGTGCCAGCTCACCGACCCAGCAGGGTGGCTTGTCTAATGAAAAACTGTTTTTT. Translated: CASSPTQQGGLSNEKLFF.

The chain is built from TRBV5-6 and TRBJ1-2; possible D gene TRBD1, 6 bases. Per the germline V gene, CDR1 is SGHDT and CDR2 is YYEEEE. The CDR3 extends over 15 amino acids. V dropped 0 bases and J dropped 3 bases, with 12 bases sitting between them. The chain's CDR3 is CASSLAGAGDYGYTF. CDR3 nucleotide sequence: TGTGCCAGCAGCTTGGCAGGGGCCGGTGACTATGGCTACACCTTC.

This rearrangement joins TRBV7-9 to TRBJ2-3; 7 bases agree with TRBD2. Germline lookup yields CDR1 SEHNR and CDR2 FQNEAQ (reference sequence). The CDR3 is 15 amino acids. The ends lost 1 base at V and 3 bases at J; junction bases unmatched: 4. Written as DNA, the CDR3 is TGTGCCAGCAGCTTAGGCGGGAGTAAGACAGATACGCAGTATTTT. It is translated as CASSLGGSKTDTQYF. Using reference TRBV7-9 and TRBJ2-3 for the parts outside the CDR3, the full variable domain is DTGVSQNPRHKITKRGQNVTFRCDPISEHNRLYWYRQTLGQGPEFLTYFQNEAQLEKSRLLSDRFSAERPKGSFSTLEIQRTEQGDSAMYLCASSLGGSKTDTQYFGPGTRLTVL.

The chain combines TRBV19 with TRBJ2-1; TRBD1 or TRBD2 may be the D gene (5 bases each). In germline, CDR1 is LNHDA, CDR2 SQIVND (reference sequence). This CDR3 has 16 residues. Between the trimmed V and J ends, which lost 3 bases and 4 bases, there was a span of 16 bases. The CDR3 nucleotides read TGTGCCAGTAGTATTCTGCCTAGTGGGACGTACAATGAGCAGTTCTTC. Residues: CASSILPSGTYNEQFF.

The chain has TRBV6-5 and TRBJ1-1; possible D gene TRBD1, 5 bases. Germline V CDR1 and CDR2: MNHEY, SVGAGI. The CDR3 is made up of 13 amino acids. V was pared by 5 bases and J by 0 bases, with 7 bases between. This CDR3 is CASSTRVNTEAFF. The CDR3, as DNA: TGTGCCAGCAGTACCAGGGTGAACACTGAAGCTTTCTTT.

Here the CDR3 reads CASSLWMPPGTEAFF. In DNA form, the CDR3 reads TGTGCCAGCAGTTTATGGATGCCCCCAGGCACTGAAGCTTTCTTT. This rearrangement joins TRBV27 to TRBJ1-1; D gene ambiguous. Trimming took off 1 base at V and 4 bases at J, with 13 bases between the two ends. CDR1 is MNHEY and CDR2 is SMNVEV in the germline V gene (reference sequence). The CDR3 is made up of 15 amino acids.

The chain joins TRBV19 to TRBJ2-1; 11 nucleotides match TRBD2. Germline CDR1 LNHDA, CDR2 SQIVND (reference sequence). The CDR3 consists of 15 residues. The J segment lost 7 bases and the V segment lost 7 bases, leaving 9 bases of the junction unmatched. DNA for the CDR3: TGTGCCAGTATTGCCGGGACTAGCGGCCAAAATGAGCAGTTCTTC. Residues: CASIAGTSGQNEQFF.

The chain employs TRBV5-6 and TRBJ1-1; possibly TRBD1 for D (6 bases). Germline V gives CDR1 SGHDT, CDR2 YYEEEE. Trimming took 0 bases from V and 3 from J, leaving 9 bases between them. CDR3 length: 14 residues. The DNA of the CDR3 is TGTGCCAGCAGCTTGGTTAAGGGGGACACTGAAGCTTTCTTT. It is translated as CASSLVKGDTEAFF.

The V gene is TRBV28, the J gene TRBJ2-6; tentatively, D is TRBD1 (6 bases). The CDR3 covers 15 residues. The germline gives CDR1 MDHEN, CDR2 SYDVKM. V dropped 5 bases and J dropped 0 bases, with 8 bases sitting between them. The CDR3 DNA reads as TGTGCCAGCAGTCCCAGGGGCTCTGGGGCCAACGTCCTGACTTTC. Residues: CASSPRGSGANVLTF.

The chain uses TRBV7-9 and TRBJ1-2; no reliable D call. CDR3 size: 13 residues. V was trimmed by 1 base and J by 6 bases, leaving 9 bases between them. CDR1 and CDR2 from the germline V gene are SEHNR and FQNEAQ (reference sequence). The CDR3 region is CASSLEQKHGYTF. The CDR3 bases are TGTGCCAGCAGCTTAGAGCAAAAGCATGGCTACACCTTC.

The chain couples TRBV6-9 to TRBJ2-7; TRBD2 agrees at 7 bases. Germline values: CDR1 MNHGY, CDR2 SVAAGI. V shed 2 bases and J 3 bases; nucleotides not matched to a gene: 10. The CDR3 contains 16 residues. This CDR3 reads CASSYDLRGVNYEQYF. CDR3 sequence (DNA): TGTGCCAGCAGTTATGATCTACGGGGGGTAAACTACGAGCAGTACTTC.

The chain links TRBV4-2 to TRBJ1-3; no reliable D call. In germline, CDR1 is LGHNA, CDR2 YNFKEQ. V was cut by 1 base and J by 0 bases, with 10 bases left in between. The CDR3 extends over 16 amino acids. The CDR3 sequence: CASSQVGRDSGNTIYF. The CDR3 region has the DNA TGTGCCAGCAGCCAAGTTGGCAGAGACTCTGGAAACACCATATATTTT.

This chain joins TRBV5-1 and TRBJ2-1; 7 nucleotides agree with TRBD1. CDR3 length equals 15 residues. Trimming took 4 bases from V and 8 from J; bases not matched to a gene: 12. Germline V lookup: CDR1 SGHRS, CDR2 YFSETQ. CDR3 in DNA: TGCGCCAGCAGCAAGGGGACAGTTCGAGGGGATGAGCAGTTCTTC. Protein sequence: CASSKGTVRGDEQFF. Variable domain in full (rest from reference TRBV5-1 and TRBJ2-1): KAGVTQTPRYLIKTRGQQVTLSCSPISGHRSVSWYQQTPGQGLQFLFEYFSETQRNKGNFPGRFSGRQFSNSRSEMNVSTLELGDSALYLCASSKGTVRGDEQFFGPGTRLTVL.

The chain links TRBV11-2 to TRBJ2-1, with a possible D match to TRBD2 (6 bases). The CDR3 loop spans 15 amino acids. V lost 0 bases and J lost 3, with 9 bases in between. Per germline, CDR1 SGHAT and CDR2 FQNNGV. The CDR3 sequence is CASSLDSGFYNEQFF. Written as DNA, the CDR3 is TGTGCCAGCAGCTTAGACAGCGGGTTCTACAATGAGCAGTTCTTC.

The V call is TRBV7-2, the J call TRBJ1-1; D ambiguous. V lost 5 bases, J lost 4 bases, and 11 bases lay in between. The CDR3 runs 13 residues. Germline assignment: CDR1 SGHTA and CDR2 FQGNSA. The CDR3 sequence: CASSRFTGTEAFF. The CDR3 DNA sequence: TGTGCCAGCAGCCGATTCACGGGCACTGAAGCTTTCTTT.

The rearrangement links TRBV29-1 to TRBJ1-2, with D unresolved. This CDR3 has 14 amino acids. The germline gives CDR1 SQVTM, CDR2 ANQGSEA. With 0 bases removed from V and 3 bases from J, the gap between germline ends came to 11 bases. The CDR3 protein is CSVEDRGFHYGYTF. The CDR3 DNA is TGCAGCGTTGAAGATCGAGGGTTTCACTATGGCTACACCTTC.

The chain recombines TRBV6-1 with TRBJ1-2, with 11 bases fitting TRBD1. The CDR3 contains 14 residues. Looked up from germline, CDR1 is MNHNS and CDR2 is SASEGT. Unmatched junction bases numbered 8, after V lost 7 bases and J lost 7 bases. The chain's CDR3 is CASTVGQGGRGYTF. DNA for the CDR3: TGTGCCAGCACCGTGGGACAGGGGGGACGTGGCTACACCTTC.

This chain joins TRBV9 and TRBJ2-1; D ambiguous. The CDR3 extends over 13 amino acids. The germline V gene has CDR1 SGDLS and CDR2 YYNGEE. Trimming removed 0 bases at V and 5 bases at J, with 6 bases between. CDR3 amino acids: CASSVDYHNEQFF. As DNA, the CDR3 is TGTGCCAGCAGCGTAGACTACCACAATGAGCAGTTCTTC.

By sample fraction, this clone is medium-sized. CDR3 sequence reads: CASSDGGGTQETQYF. The CDR3 coding sequence is TGTGCCAGCAGTGATGGAGGAGGGACACAAGAGACCCAGTACTTC. The gene calls are TRBV6-1 and TRBJ2-5; D tentatively reads TRBD1 or TRBD2 (6 bases each). The V end was cut by 3 bases, the J end by 2 bases, with 13 bases between. Germline lookup yields CDR1 MNHNS and CDR2 SASEGT. The CDR3 runs 15 residues.